The 11 T cell receptor beta chains in this list originate from one sample, sequenced in a study of cytomegalovirus exposure and HLA in healthy donors. Primers for the PCR totalled 60 Vbeta and 13 Jbeta. TCRdb's table, derived via immunoSEQ multiplex PCR, lists solely in-frame clones and lacks some. The sample totals tens of thousands of clones. Sequencing used PBMCs. These receptors were collected from a woman in her 40s in good health and CMV-seronegative.

Worth noting for this clone: Different DNA sequences within this sample yield the same CDR3. The J gene is TRBJ2-2, the V gene TRBV18; no definite D call. Germline CDR1 KGHSH, CDR2 LQKENI. Trimming removed 1 base from V and 6 bases from J, with 15 bases in between. The length of the CDR3 is 16 residues. CDR3 sequence (DNA): TGTGCCAGCTCACCACGGCAGGCACCCAATGCCGGGGAGCTGTTTTTT. It encodes CASSPRQAPNAGELFF.

The chain has TRBV5-8 and TRBJ1-2; TRBD1 is a possible D gene (5 bases). The CDR3 has 16 residues. CDR1 and CDR2 (germline): SGHTS, YDEGEE. Trimming left V 3 bases short and J 5 bases short, with 20 bases between. The CDR3 nucleotides read TGTGCCAGCAGCTGGATCCCCCCTGGGGGGAGTTATGGCTACACCTTC. Its translation is CASSWIPPGGSYGYTF.

The V call is TRBV9, the J call TRBJ2-2, with 11 positions matching TRBD2. V trimming: 2 bases; J trimming: 1 base; junction bases outside the gene matches: 1. Looked up from germline, CDR1 is SGDLS and CDR2 is YYNGEE. The CDR3 contains 16 residues. CDR3 region: CASSVLAGGNTGELFF. CDR3 DNA sequence: TGTGCCAGCAGCGTCCTAGCGGGAGGGAACACCGGGGAGCTGTTTTTT.

This chain connects TRBV29-1 to TRBJ1-2; TRBD1 might be the D (5 bases). The V gene lost 3 bases and the J gene lost 7 bases, with 9 bases spanning the gap. Germline V gene sequence: CDR1 SQVTM, CDR2 ANQGSEA. There are 11 residues in the CDR3. The CDR3 loop is CSVEGRSGYTF. As DNA, the CDR3 is TGCAGCGTTGAGGGGCGGAGTGGCTACACCTTC.

The chain joins TRBV6-1 to TRBJ1-2, with D unclear. Germline values: CDR1 MNHNS, CDR2 SASEGT. The CDR3 sequence is 16 residues long. V gave up 2 bases and J gave up 4 bases, with 17 bases separating them. The CDR3 reads CASSERAGTEGYGYTF. The CDR3 DNA reads TGTGCCAGCAGTGAACGTGCAGGAACAGAGGGCTATGGCTACACCTTC.

The chain is built from TRBV7-9 and TRBJ2-7, with D maybe TRBD1 (5 bases). Deletions cut 5 bases from V and 4 bases from J, with 18 bases between. Germline assignment: CDR1 SEHNR and CDR2 FQNEAQ (reference sequence). This CDR3 contains 15 residues. The CDR3 loop reads CASSPRVGPFYEQYF. CDR3 bases: TGTGCCAGCAGCCCCAGGGTAGGACCGTTTTACGAGCAGTACTTC.

The J gene is TRBJ1-1, the V gene TRBV28; no reliable D call. Germline V gives CDR1 MDHEN, CDR2 SYDVKM. This CDR3 spans 15 amino acids. The V end was cut by 2 bases, the J end by 0 bases, with 10 bases between. The CDR3 here is CASSLGGWMNTEAFF. The CDR3 DNA reads as TGTGCCAGCAGTTTAGGAGGATGGATGAACACTGAAGCTTTCTTT.

The chain links TRBV18 to TRBJ1-2; TRBD1 agrees at 8 bases. The CDR3 length is 13 residues. The V gene's germline CDR1 is KGHSH and CDR2 LQKENI. V trimming: 3 bases; J trimming: 4 bases; junction bases outside the gene matches: 1. Here the CDR3 reads CASSPDRAYGYTF. The CDR3 DNA is TGTGCCAGCTCACCGGACAGGGCCTATGGCTACACCTTC.

V gene TRBV15 combines with J gene TRBJ1-2, with 12 bases aligning to TRBD1. The CDR3 length is 18 residues. The V segment lost 2 bases and the J segment 4 bases; nucleotides outside the gene matches: 11. Germline CDR1 LNHNV, CDR2 YYDKDF (reference sequence). In DNA form, the CDR3 reads TGTGCCACCAGCAGAAACCGGGACAGGGGGCTCGACTCCTATGGCTACACCTTC. Translation: CATSRNRDRGLDSYGYTF.

The rearrangement joins TRBV5-4 to TRBJ2-3; D may be TRBD1 (6 bases). The germline CDR1 and CDR2 sequences are SGHNT and YYREEE (reference sequence). V was cut by 4 bases and J by 1 base, with 10 bases left in between. This CDR3 contains 14 residues. The CDR3 region has the DNA TGTGCCAGCAGCCCAGGGACACGCACAGATACGCAGTATTTT. Translated: CASSPGTRTDTQYF. The complete variable domain, with remaining parts taken from reference TRBV5-4 and TRBJ2-3, reads ETGVTQSPTHLIKTRGQQVTLRCSSQSGHNTVSWYQQALGQGPQFIFQYYREEENGRGNFPPRFSGLQFPNYSSELNVNALELDDSALYLCASSPGTRTDTQYFGPGTRLTVL.

The gene calls are TRBV5-6 and TRBJ2-1, with D possibly matching TRBD2 (7 bases). CDR3 size: 17 residues. The V end lost 0 bases, the J end lost 10 bases, and 23 bases lay between the germline ends. Germline V gene lookup returns CDR1 SGHDT and CDR2 YYEEEE. CDR3: CASSLGGLGGSRVEQFF. The CDR3 region has the DNA TGTGCCAGCAGCTTGGGGGGGCTGGGCGGGAGCCGCGTGGAGCAGTTCTTC.